This T cell receptor (beta chain) was captured in a study of T cells in Graves' hyperthyroidism and ophthalmopathy. Clinical symptoms, serum thyroxine, TRAb, thyroid ultrasound and orbital computed tomography informed diagnoses. Trimming removed 5 bases from V and 5 bases from J, with 7 bases in between. Germline loops: CDR1 LNHDA, CDR2 SQIVND (reference sequence). The length of the CDR3 is 12 residues. There are many counts of this clonotype. RNA transcripts served as the template for amplifying TCR beta CDR3 regions. The HTBI set primed first-round TCR CDR3 RT-PCR. TCRdb processed the multiplex PCR reads anew with MiXCR; each CDR3 protein has one entry. The table lists over 150,000 distinct CDR3 sequences, about 15% of them singletons, with 25% to 30% in the top ten.

This TCR derives from a woman in her 50s with Graves' hyperthyroidism. The sequenced sample consisted of blood. V usage is TRBV19 and J usage is TRBJ1-5; D is unclear. The CDR3 DNA follows: TGTGCCAGTAGTTCTGGGTATCAGCCCCAGCATTTT. Translated, it gives CASSSGYQPQHF.